This TCR beta chain came from a study of T cells expressing NK-cell markers. Study-wide findings and caveats: The contribution of dominant NKG2C+ clonotypes to CD8+ T cells in several donors was about 1.0-7.0%.

A word on this clonotype: Antigen: not known.

The TCR beta cDNA came from 5'RACE template switching with UMIs. TCRdb re-called the 5' RACE reads and shows each CDR3 protein once, DNA omitted. The sample totals 200,000 to 300,000 distinct CDR3 sequences. Germline V gene sequence: CDR1 LNHDA, CDR2 SQIVND (reference sequence). CDR3 size: 15 residues. The sample taken for sequencing was blood T cells: a sorted CD56 or NKG2C T cell subset, CD4+ or CD8+ T cells, or bulk PBMC T cells (not recorded which). The TCR was taken from a man aged 18 to 29 in good health. The chain combines TRBV19 with TRBJ2-2; TCRdb's D call of TRBD1 is untestable without DNA. The CDR3 reads CASKPGQKMTGELFF. The whole variable domain, remainder taken from reference TRBV19 and TRBJ2-2, is DGGITQSPKYLFRKEGQNVTLSCEQNLNHDAMYWYRQDPGQGLRLIYYSQIVNDFQKGDIAEGYSVSREKKESFPLTVTSAQKNPTAFYLCASKPGQKMTGELFFGEGSRLTVL.